This T cell receptor beta chain was captured in a study of cytotoxic CD8 clonotypes in ibrutinib-treated CLL. Germline assignment: CDR1 SQVTM and CDR2 ANQGSEA. With V trimmed by 4 bases and J by 6 bases, 7 bases remained unmatched. The CDR3 extends over 14 amino acids. Assay used: immunoSEQ multiplex PCR; TCRdb lists only in-frame clones, some missing. The profile shows tens of thousands of clones, 70% to 90% of them singletons. Sequencing used PBMCs, obtained before ibrutinib treatment. This TCR was recovered from a human donor with chronic lymphocytic leukemia. The V gene is TRBV29-1, the J gene TRBJ2-3; 10 bases map to TRBD2. In DNA, the CDR3 is TGCAGCGTTGCCACTAGCGGGGTAGGTGATACGCAGTATTTT. This encodes CSVATSGVGDTQYF.